These 11 T cell receptor beta chains came from one sample sequenced in a study of blood T cell repertoires in COVID-19. Data came from immunoSEQ multiplex PCR; TCRdb stores just in-frame clones and leaves some out. The sample records 400,000 to 500,000 clones, roughly 85% being singletons. The sample taken for sequencing was peripheral blood. All receptors come from a woman younger than 45 with active or convalescent COVID-19.

J is TRBJ2-7 and V is TRBV3-1 (or the pseudogene TRBV3-2); 8 bases map to TRBD2. The CDR3 length is 15 residues. The germline gives CDR1 LGHDT, CDR2 YNNKEL (reference sequence). J lost 7 bases, V lost 0 bases, and 8 bases had no gene match. CDR3 bases: TGTGCCAGCAGCCAAGACCCAGCGGGAGTTGGAGAGCAGTACTTC. It codes for CASSQDPAGVGEQYF.

The chain has TRBV9 and TRBJ1-1; D call uncertain. The germline gives CDR1 SGDLS, CDR2 YYNGEE. V lost 3 bases, J lost 1 base, and 4 bases lay in between. The CDR3 spans 12 residues. The CDR3 sequence is CASSEQNTEAFF. CDR3 sequence (DNA): TGTGCCAGCAGCGAGCAGAACACTGAAGCTTTCTTT.

V usage is TRBV11-3 and J usage is TRBJ2-1; possibly TRBD2 for D (5 bases). V gave up 3 bases and J gave up 2 bases, with 11 bases separating them. CDR3 size: 15 residues. Germline CDR1 reads SGHNT; CDR2 reads YENEEA. CDR3 nucleotide sequence: TGTGCCAGCAGCTTCCAGACGGGAACCTACAATGAGCAGTTCTTC. It yields the protein CASSFQTGTYNEQFF.

The chain carries TRBV5-1 and TRBJ2-5; TRBD1 matches 7 bases. With 0 bases clipped from V and 4 bases from J, the junction kept 9 bases outside the gene matches. CDR3 size: 16 residues. Germline CDR1 reads SGHRS; CDR2 reads YFSETQ. Here the CDR3 DNA reads TGCGCCAGCAGCTTGGCCCGAGCGAGGGGGCTAGAGACCCAGTACTTC. It codes for CASSLARARGLETQYF. Full variable domain (missing parts from reference TRBV5-1 and TRBJ2-5): KAGVTQTPRYLIKTRGQQVTLSCSPISGHRSVSWYQQTPGQGLQFLFEYFSETQRNKGNFPGRFSGRQFSNSRSEMNVSTLELGDSALYLCASSLARARGLETQYFGPGTRLLVL.

The V call is TRBV5-5, the J call TRBJ2-7, with D possibly being TRBD2 (7 bases). This CDR3 is 16 amino acids long. V gave up 0 bases and J gave up 0 bases, with 13 bases separating them. Per germline, CDR1 SGHKS and CDR2 YYEKEE (reference sequence). The CDR3: CASSLARGGSSYEQYF. The CDR3, as DNA: TGTGCCAGCAGCTTGGCGAGGGGGGGTTCCTCCTACGAGCAGTACTTC.

V gene TRBV11-3 combines with J gene TRBJ2-1; TRBD1 matches at 11 bases. CDR1 and CDR2 from the germline V gene are SGHNT and YENEEA. This CDR3 comprises 18 residues. V lost 4 bases to trimming and J lost 5 bases; unmatched junction nucleotides: 13. This CDR3 is CASSSEKTPGQGDNEQFF. The CDR3 DNA sequence: TGTGCCAGCAGCTCGGAAAAGACTCCGGGACAGGGGGACAATGAGCAGTTCTTC.

The chain joins TRBV27 to TRBJ2-5; TRBD1 agrees at 11 bases. This CDR3 has 13 residues. Trimming took 6 bases from V and 7 from J; bases not matched to a gene: 4. CDR1 and CDR2 from the germline V gene are MNHEY and SMNVEV (reference sequence). The CDR3 nucleotides read TGTGCCAGCAGCCCGGGACAGGGGGTGACCCAGTACTTC. Amino acid sequence: CASSPGQGVTQYF.

The chain combines TRBV15 with TRBJ2-7; the match to TRBD1 covers 10 bases. Looked up from germline, CDR1 is LNHNV and CDR2 is YYDKDF (reference sequence). The CDR3 runs 15 residues. Trimming at V came to 5 bases and at J to 1 base, leaving 5 bases not matched to a gene. The CDR3 DNA follows: TGTGCCACCAGCCAACGGACAGGGGGTTCCTACGAGCAGTACTTC. Its protein is CATSQRTGGSYEQYF.

The rearrangement links TRBV5-1 to TRBJ1-1; 7 positions agree with TRBD1. This CDR3 is 12 amino acids long. V dropped 0 bases and J dropped 10; count of bases not matched to a gene: 3. Germline-derived CDR1 and CDR2 are SGHRS and YFSETQ. CDR3 coding DNA: TGCGCCAGCAGCTTGGAGACAGGGCGAGCTTTCTTT. Encoded protein: CASSLETGRAFF.

The V gene is TRBV5-5, the J gene TRBJ1-2, with D perhaps TRBD1 (5 bases). The ends were cut back, 0 bases at V and 0 bases at J, with 15 bases in the middle. The CDR3 runs 17 residues. Germline CDR1 SGHKS, CDR2 YYEKEE (reference sequence). The CDR3 DNA sequence: TGTGCCAGCAGCTTGGCCATATGGGACTCAACTAACTATGGCTACACCTTC. Amino acids: CASSLAIWDSTNYGYTF.

This chain connects TRBV6-1 to TRBJ2-1; 8 bases fit TRBD2. CDR1 is MNHNS, CDR2 SASEGT, per germline. V dropped 2 bases and J dropped 4; count of bases not matched to a gene: 4. This CDR3 is 15 amino acids long. This CDR3 reads CASSEMGGGYNEQFF. CDR3 in DNA: TGTGCCAGCAGTGAAATGGGCGGGGGGTACAATGAGCAGTTCTTC.